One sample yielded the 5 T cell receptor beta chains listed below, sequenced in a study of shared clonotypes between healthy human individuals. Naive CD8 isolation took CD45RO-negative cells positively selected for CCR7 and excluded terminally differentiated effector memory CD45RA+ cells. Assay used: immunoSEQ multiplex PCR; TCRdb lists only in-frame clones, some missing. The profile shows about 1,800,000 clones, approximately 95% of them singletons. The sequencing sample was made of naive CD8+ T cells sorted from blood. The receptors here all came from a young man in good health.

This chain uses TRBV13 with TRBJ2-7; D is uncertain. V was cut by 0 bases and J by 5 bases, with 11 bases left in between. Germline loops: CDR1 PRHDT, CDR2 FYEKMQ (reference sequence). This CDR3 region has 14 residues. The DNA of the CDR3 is TGTGCCAGCAGCTTAGGGGGGTCGAAGGACGAGCAGTACTTC. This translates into CASSLGGSKDEQYF.

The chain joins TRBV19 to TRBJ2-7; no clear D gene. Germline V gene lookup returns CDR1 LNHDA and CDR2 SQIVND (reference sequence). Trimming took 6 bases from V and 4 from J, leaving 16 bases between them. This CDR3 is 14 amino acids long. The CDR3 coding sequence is TGTGCCAGTAGCCCCGCCGGTTTTGGATACGAGCAGTACTTC. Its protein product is CASSPAGFGYEQYF.

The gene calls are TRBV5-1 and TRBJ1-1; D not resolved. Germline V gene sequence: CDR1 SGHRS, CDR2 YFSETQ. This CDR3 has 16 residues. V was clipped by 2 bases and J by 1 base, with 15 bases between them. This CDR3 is CASSFLPRPGNTEAFF. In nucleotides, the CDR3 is TGCGCCAGCAGCTTCCTTCCTCGGCCAGGGAACACTGAAGCTTTCTTT.

The CDR3 sequence: CASSLVGLYNEQFF. The CDR3 coding sequence is TGTGCCAGCAGCTTGGTTGGACTCTACAATGAGCAGTTCTTC. The chain recombines TRBV5-6 with TRBJ2-1, with D tentatively TRBD2 (5 bases). Per the germline V gene, CDR1 is SGHDT and CDR2 is YYEEEE. V was shortened by 0 bases and J by 3 bases, with 7 bases between the two germline ends. The length of the CDR3 is 14 residues.

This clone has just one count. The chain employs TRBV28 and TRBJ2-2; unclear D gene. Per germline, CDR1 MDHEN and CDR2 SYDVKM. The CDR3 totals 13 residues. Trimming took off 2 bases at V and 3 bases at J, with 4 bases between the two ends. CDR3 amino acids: CASSLIYTGELFF. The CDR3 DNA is TGTGCCAGCAGTTTAATCTACACCGGGGAGCTGTTTTTT.